The 11 T cell receptor beta chains below all came from one sample that was sequenced in a study of blood T cell repertoires in COVID-19. Generated by immunoSEQ multiplex PCR, the TCRdb table keeps only in-frame clones and is missing some. The sample lists 150,000 to 180,000 clones, about 85% seen once, with 0.63% in the top ten. Sequencing input: peripheral blood. Every receptor here comes from a man between 60 and 75 years old with COVID-19, enrolled during active disease.

The V gene is TRBV14, the J gene TRBJ2-7; D might be TRBD2 (5 bases). The germline V gene has CDR1 SGHDN and CDR2 FVKESK. Trimming stripped 0 bases from V and 0 bases from J, with 9 bases between. This CDR3 is built from 15 residues. CDR3 DNA sequence: TGTGCCAGCAGCCAAGATCTAGGGAGCTCCTACGAGCAGTACTTC. Amino acids: CASSQDLGSSYEQYF.

This sequence joins TRBV27 and TRBJ2-1; TRBD2 agrees at 13 bases. With V trimmed by 5 bases and J by 5 bases, 3 bases remained unmatched. This CDR3 region has 15 residues. Germline V gene lookup returns CDR1 MNHEY and CDR2 SMNVEV (reference sequence). CDR3 nucleotide sequence: TGTGCCAGCAGTCAGACTAGCGGGGGGAACAATGAGCAGTTCTTC. Its translation: CASSQTSGGNNEQFF.

This clone was counted only a few times. The chain links TRBV5-6 to TRBJ1-1; no firm D call. The CDR3 is 16 amino acids. V was pared by 0 bases and J by 3 bases, with 15 bases between. Germline CDR1 is SGHDT and CDR2 is YYEEEE. CDR3 sequence (DNA): TGTGCCAGCAGCTTGGGTAATCTGAAGGGAGACACTGAAGCTTTCTTT. It translates to CASSLGNLKGDTEAFF.

The V gene is TRBV12-5, the J gene TRBJ2-1, with 10 bases that match TRBD2. The CDR3 has 13 residues. Per the germline V gene, CDR1 is LGHNT and CDR2 is FRNRAP. J gave up 5 bases and V 9 bases, and 4 bases lay outside the gene matches. The CDR3 loop is CASMLAGDNEQFF. CDR3 nucleotide sequence: TGTGCTAGCATGCTAGCGGGAGACAATGAGCAGTTCTTC.

This sequence joins TRBV9 and TRBJ2-3; the match to TRBD1 covers 8 bases. CDR1 and CDR2 (germline): SGDLS, YYNGEE. Trimming removed 0 bases from V and 2 bases from J; junction bases left unmatched: 5. This CDR3 is 16 amino acids long. The CDR3 nucleotides read TGTGCCAGCAGCGTAGGACCGGGACAGGACACAGATACGCAGTATTTT. This gives the protein CASSVGPGQDTDTQYF.

V gene TRBV4-1 combines with J gene TRBJ1-1; D gene ambiguous. The V end lost 0 bases, the J end lost 7 bases, and 6 bases lay between the germline ends. CDR1 is MGHRA and CDR2 is YSYEKL in the germline V gene. The length of the CDR3 is 12 residues. This chain's CDR3 is CASSQESGEAFF. The CDR3 DNA reads as TGCGCCAGCAGCCAAGAATCAGGTGAAGCTTTCTTT.

This sequence joins TRBV28 and TRBJ1-3; 7 positions agree with TRBD1. Germline V gene sequence: CDR1 MDHEN, CDR2 SYDVKM. V lost 4 bases, J lost 8 bases, and 8 bases stayed unmatched. This CDR3 contains 14 residues. The CDR3: CASSSAGGKDTIYF. The CDR3 DNA reads as TGTGCCAGCAGTTCCGCAGGGGGAAAGGACACCATATATTTT.

The chain combines TRBV3-1 (or the pseudogene TRBV3-2) with TRBJ2-5; TRBD2 matches 9 bases. With 5 bases clipped from V and 9 bases from J, the junction kept 19 bases outside the gene matches. The germline CDR1 and CDR2 sequences are LGHDT and YNNKEL (reference sequence). CDR3 length: 17 residues. Here the CDR3 DNA reads TGTGCCAGCAGCGTTAGCTTTCAGCGGGGGGCGCTGGGGGCCCAGTACTTC. The encoded protein is CASSVSFQRGALGAQYF.

CDR3 in amino acids: CASSLGQGSSGANVLTF. The DNA of the CDR3 is TGTGCCAGCAGCTTGGGACAGGGGAGCTCTGGGGCCAACGTCCTGACTTTC. The rearrangement links TRBV5-4 to TRBJ2-6, with 8 bases fitting TRBD1. V shed 0 bases and J 0 bases; nucleotides not matched to a gene: 2. This CDR3 spans 17 amino acids. Germline V gives CDR1 SGHNT, CDR2 YYREEE (reference sequence).

The chain employs TRBV7-9 and TRBJ1-4; D gene unclear. Per the germline V gene, CDR1 is SEHNR and CDR2 is FQNEAQ (reference sequence). The ends were cut back, 1 base at V and 5 bases at J, with 11 bases in the middle. The CDR3 is 15 residues long. The CDR3 DNA reads TGTGCCAGCAGCTTAGAAGGGAGTCAAAATGAAAAACTGTTTTTT. Translation gives CASSLEGSQNEKLFF.

This clone appeared once. The CDR3 protein is CASSSSGWVRDNEQFF. The CDR3 nucleotides are TGTGCCAGCAGCTCCAGTGGATGGGTCAGGGACAATGAGCAGTTCTTC. The genes are TRBV7-6 and TRBJ2-1; tentative D call: TRBD1 (5 bases). Trimming left V 4 bases short and J 5 bases short, with 18 bases between. This CDR3 has 16 amino acids. The germline V gene encodes CDR1 SGHVS and CDR2 FNYEAQ.